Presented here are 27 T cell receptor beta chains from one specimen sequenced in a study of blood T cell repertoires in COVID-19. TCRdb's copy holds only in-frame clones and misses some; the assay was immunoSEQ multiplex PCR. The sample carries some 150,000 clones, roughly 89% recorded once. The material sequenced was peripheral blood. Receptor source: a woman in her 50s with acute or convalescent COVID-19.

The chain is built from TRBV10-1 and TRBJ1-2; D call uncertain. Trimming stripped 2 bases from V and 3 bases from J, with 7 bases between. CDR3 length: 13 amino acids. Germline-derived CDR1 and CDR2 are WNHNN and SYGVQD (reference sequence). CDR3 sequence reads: CASSEQRDYGYTF. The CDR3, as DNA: TGCGCCAGCAGTGAGCAGAGGGACTATGGCTACACCTTC.

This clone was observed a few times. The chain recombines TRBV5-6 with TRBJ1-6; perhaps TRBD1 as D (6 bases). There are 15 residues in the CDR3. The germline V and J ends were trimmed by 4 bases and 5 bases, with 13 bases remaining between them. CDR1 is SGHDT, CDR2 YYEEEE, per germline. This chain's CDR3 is CASSPRQADNSPLHF. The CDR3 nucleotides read TGTGCCAGCAGCCCCCGACAGGCGGATAATTCACCCCTCCACTTT.

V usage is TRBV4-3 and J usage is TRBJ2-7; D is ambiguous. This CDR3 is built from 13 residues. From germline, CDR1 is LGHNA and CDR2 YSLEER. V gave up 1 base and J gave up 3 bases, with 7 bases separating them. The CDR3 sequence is CASSQVRRYEQYF. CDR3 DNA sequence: TGCGCCAGCAGCCAAGTTCGTCGCTACGAGCAGTACTTC.

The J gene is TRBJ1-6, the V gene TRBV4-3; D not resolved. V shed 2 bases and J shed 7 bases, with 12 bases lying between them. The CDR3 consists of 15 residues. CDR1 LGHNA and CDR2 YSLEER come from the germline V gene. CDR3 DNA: TGCGCCAGCAGCCAACTGGAGGTATTGAATTCACCCCTCCACTTT. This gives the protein CASSQLEVLNSPLHF.

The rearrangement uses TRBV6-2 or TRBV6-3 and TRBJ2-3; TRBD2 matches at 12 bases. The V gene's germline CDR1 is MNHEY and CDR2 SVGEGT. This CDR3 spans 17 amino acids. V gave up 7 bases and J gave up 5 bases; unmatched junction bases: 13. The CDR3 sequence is CASTPALAGGPGDTQYF. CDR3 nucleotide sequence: TGTGCCAGCACCCCAGCGCTAGCGGGGGGGCCAGGAGATACGCAGTATTTT.

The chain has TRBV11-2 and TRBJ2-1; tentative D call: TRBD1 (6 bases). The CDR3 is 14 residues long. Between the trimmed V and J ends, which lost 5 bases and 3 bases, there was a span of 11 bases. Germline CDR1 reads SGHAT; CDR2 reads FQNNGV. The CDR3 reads CASSLTGNYNEQFF. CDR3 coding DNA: TGTGCCAGCAGCCTGACAGGAAACTACAATGAGCAGTTCTTC.

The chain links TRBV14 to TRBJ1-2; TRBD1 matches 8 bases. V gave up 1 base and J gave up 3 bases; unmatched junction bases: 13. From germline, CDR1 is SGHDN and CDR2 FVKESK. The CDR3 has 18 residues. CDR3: CASSQALSKPGQDYGYTF. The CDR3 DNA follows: TGTGCCAGCAGCCAAGCTCTGTCTAAGCCGGGACAGGACTATGGCTACACCTTC.

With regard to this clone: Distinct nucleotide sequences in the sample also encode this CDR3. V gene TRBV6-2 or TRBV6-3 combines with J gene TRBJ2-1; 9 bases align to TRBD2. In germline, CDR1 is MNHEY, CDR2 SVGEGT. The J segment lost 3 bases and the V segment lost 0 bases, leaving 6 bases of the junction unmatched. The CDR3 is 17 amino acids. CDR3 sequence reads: CASSYSPPSGVYNEQFF. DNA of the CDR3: TGTGCCAGCAGTTACTCACCCCCTAGCGGGGTCTACAATGAGCAGTTCTTC.

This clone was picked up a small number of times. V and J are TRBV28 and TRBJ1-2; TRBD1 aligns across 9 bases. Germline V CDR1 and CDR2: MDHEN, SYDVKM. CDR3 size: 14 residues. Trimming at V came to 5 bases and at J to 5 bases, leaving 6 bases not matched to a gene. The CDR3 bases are TGTGCCAGCAGTCCCGGGACAGGGCTTTATGGCTACACCTTC. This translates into CASSPGTGLYGYTF.

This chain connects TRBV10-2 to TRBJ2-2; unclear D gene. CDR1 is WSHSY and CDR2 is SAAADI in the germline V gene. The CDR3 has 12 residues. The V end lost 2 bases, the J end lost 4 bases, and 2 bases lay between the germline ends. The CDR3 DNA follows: TGCGCCAGCAGTGAGCTCACCGGGGAGCTGTTTTTT. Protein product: CASSELTGELFF.

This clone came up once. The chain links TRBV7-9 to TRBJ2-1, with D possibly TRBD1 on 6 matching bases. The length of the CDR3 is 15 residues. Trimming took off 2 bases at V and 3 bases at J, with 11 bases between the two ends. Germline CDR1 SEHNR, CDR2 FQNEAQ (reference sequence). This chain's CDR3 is CASSLTGFLYNEQFF. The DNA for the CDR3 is TGTGCCAGCAGCTTAACAGGGTTCCTCTACAATGAGCAGTTCTTC.

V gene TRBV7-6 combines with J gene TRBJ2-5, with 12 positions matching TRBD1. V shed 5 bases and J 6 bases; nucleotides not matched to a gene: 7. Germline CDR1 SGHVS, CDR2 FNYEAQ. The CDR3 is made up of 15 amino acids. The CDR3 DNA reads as TGTGCCAGCAGCCCCGGGACAGGGGGCTCGAAGACCCAGTACTTC. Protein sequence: CASSPGTGGSKTQYF.

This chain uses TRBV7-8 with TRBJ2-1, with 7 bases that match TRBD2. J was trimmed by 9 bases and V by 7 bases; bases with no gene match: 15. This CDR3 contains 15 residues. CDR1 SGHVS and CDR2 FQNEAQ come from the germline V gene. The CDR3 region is CASILGSLRGFEQFF. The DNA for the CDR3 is TGTGCCAGCATTCTAGGATCCTTGCGGGGGTTTGAGCAGTTCTTC.

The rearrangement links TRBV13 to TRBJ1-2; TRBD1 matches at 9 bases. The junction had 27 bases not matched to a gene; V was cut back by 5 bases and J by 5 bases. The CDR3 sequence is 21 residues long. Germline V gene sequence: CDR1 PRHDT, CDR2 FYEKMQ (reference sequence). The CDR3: CASSPSHRGTGNPSLRYGYTF. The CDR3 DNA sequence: TGTGCCAGCAGCCCTTCACATAGAGGGACAGGGAACCCTTCTTTGCGATATGGCTACACCTTC.

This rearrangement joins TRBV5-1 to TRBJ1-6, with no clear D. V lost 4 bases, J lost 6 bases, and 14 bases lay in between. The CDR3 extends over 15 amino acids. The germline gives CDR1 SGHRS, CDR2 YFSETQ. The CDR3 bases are TGCGCCAGCAGCCCACGCGGGGTTTTTAATTCACCCCTCCACTTT. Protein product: CASSPRGVFNSPLHF.

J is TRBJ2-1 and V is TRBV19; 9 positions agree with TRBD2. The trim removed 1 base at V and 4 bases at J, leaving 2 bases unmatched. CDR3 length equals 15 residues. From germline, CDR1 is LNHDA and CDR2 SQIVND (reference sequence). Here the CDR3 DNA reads TGTGCCAGTAGTATAGGACTAGCGGCGTACAATGAGCAGTTCTTC. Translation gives CASSIGLAAYNEQFF. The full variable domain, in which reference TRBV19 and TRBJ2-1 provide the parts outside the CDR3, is DGGITQSPKYLFRKEGQNVTLSCEQNLNHDAMYWYRQDPGQGLRLIYYSQIVNDFQKGDIAEGYSVSREKKESFPLTVTSAQKNPTAFYLCASSIGLAAYNEQFFGPGTRLTVL.

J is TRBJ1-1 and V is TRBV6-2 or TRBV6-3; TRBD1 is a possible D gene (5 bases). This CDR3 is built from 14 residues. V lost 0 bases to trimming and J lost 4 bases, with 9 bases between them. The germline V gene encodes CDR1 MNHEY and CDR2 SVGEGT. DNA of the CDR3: TGTGCCAGCAGTTACTCGATAGGGGCCACTGAAGCTTTCTTT. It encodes CASSYSIGATEAFF.

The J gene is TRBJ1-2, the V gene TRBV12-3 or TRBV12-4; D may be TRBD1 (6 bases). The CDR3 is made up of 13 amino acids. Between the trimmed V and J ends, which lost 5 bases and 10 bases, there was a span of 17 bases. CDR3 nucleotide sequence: TGTGCCAGCAGTGCCGGGACACGCTTGGACTACACCTTC. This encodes CASSAGTRLDYTF.

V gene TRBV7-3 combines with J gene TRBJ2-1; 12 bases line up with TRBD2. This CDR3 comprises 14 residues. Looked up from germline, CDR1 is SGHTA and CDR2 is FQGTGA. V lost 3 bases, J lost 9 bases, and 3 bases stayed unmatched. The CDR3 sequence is CASSLTSGGPEQFF. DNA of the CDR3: TGTGCCAGCAGCTTGACTAGCGGGGGCCCTGAGCAGTTCTTC.

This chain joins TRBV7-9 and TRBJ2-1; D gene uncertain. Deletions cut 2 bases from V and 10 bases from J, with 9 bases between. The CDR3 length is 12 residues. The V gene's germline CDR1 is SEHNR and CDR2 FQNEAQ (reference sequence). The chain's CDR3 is CASSLPTEEQFF. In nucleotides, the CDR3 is TGTGCCAGCAGCTTACCCACAGAAGAGCAGTTCTTC.

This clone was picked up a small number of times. The CDR3 DNA sequence: TGTGCCTGGAGCGGACAGGGCCTCTCTGGAAACACCATATATTTT. Translation gives CAWSGQGLSGNTIYF. The genes are TRBV30 and TRBJ1-3; 8 positions match TRBD1. The CDR3 loop spans 15 amino acids. Germline V gene sequence: CDR1 GTSNPN, CDR2 SVGIG (reference sequence). J was trimmed by 0 bases and V by 3 bases; bases with no gene match: 4. Together with reference TRBV30 and TRBJ1-3, the CDR3 gives the full variable domain: SQTIHQWPATLVQPVGSPLSLECTVEGTSNPNLYWYRQAAGRGLQLLFYSVGIGQISSEVPQNLSASRPQDRQFILSSKKLLLSDSGFYLCAWSGQGLSGNTIYFGEGSWLTVV.

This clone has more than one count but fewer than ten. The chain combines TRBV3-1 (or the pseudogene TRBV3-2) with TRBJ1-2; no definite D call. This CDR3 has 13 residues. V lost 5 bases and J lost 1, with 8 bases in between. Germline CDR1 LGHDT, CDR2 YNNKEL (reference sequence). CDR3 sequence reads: CASSLHYNYGYTF. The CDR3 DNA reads TGTGCCAGCAGCTTACACTATAACTATGGCTACACCTTC.

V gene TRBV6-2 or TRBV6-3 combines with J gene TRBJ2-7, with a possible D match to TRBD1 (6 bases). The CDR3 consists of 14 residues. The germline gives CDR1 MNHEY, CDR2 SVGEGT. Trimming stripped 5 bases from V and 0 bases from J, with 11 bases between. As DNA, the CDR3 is TGTGCCAGCAGTCGGGACACCTTCTCCTACGAGCAGTACTTC. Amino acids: CASSRDTFSYEQYF.

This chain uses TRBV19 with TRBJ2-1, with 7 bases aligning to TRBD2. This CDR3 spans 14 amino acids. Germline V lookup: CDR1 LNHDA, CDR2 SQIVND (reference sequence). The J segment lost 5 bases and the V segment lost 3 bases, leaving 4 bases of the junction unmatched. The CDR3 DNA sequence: TGTGCCAGTAGTATGGGGGGGACCCACAATGAGCAGTTCTTC. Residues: CASSMGGTHNEQFF. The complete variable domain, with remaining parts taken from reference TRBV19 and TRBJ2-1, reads DGGITQSPKYLFRKEGQNVTLSCEQNLNHDAMYWYRQDPGQGLRLIYYSQIVNDFQKGDIAEGYSVSREKKESFPLTVTSAQKNPTAFYLCASSMGGTHNEQFFGPGTRLTVL.

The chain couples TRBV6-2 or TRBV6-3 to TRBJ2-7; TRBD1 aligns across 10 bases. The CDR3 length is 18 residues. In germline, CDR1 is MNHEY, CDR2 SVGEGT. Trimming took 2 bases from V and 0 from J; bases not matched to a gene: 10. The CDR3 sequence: CASSYAWTGGLLSYEQYF. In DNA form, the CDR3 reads TGTGCCAGCAGTTACGCTTGGACAGGGGGATTACTCTCCTACGAGCAGTACTTC.

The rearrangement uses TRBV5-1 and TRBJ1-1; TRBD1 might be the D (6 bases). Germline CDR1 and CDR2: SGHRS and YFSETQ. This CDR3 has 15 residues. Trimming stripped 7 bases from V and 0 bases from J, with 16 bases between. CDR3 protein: CASGGRAPMNTEAFF. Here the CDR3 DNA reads TGCGCCAGCGGGGGCAGGGCGCCGATGAACACTGAAGCTTTCTTT.

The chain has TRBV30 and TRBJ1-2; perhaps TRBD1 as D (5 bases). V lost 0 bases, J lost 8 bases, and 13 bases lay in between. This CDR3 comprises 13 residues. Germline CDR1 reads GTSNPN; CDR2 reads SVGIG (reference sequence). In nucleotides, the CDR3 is TGTGCCTGGAGTGTAAAGGGGTCGACCGGCTACACCTTC. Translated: CAWSVKGSTGYTF.